This TCR beta chain was recovered during a study of OX40 agonist ivuxolimab in advanced cancers. Study observations and caveats: Expanded clones were, on average, more numerous in CD8+ T cells than in CD4+. Low normalized T-cell clonal expansion also characterized some of the nonresponders.

With autoimmune disease history or systemic immunosuppression, patients were excluded. TCRdb's table, derived via immunoSEQ multiplex PCR, lists solely in-frame clones and lacks some. This table holds about 82,000 clones, roughly 86% found once. This clone was seen a handful of times. The antigen is unknown. Germline V CDR1 and CDR2: GTSNPN, SVGIG (reference sequence). The length of the CDR3 is 11 residues. V was cut by 0 bases and J by 8 bases, with 5 bases left in between. The origin of this receptor is an adult with an advanced solid tumor such as melanoma, head and neck, liver or kidney cancer. The chain has TRBV30 and TRBJ2-1; D is ambiguous. The material was CD4+ or CD8+ T cells sorted from blood, obtained in a trial of the OX40 agonist ivuxolimab. The CDR3, as DNA: TGTGCCTGGAGTGTAGTAGATGAGCAGTTCTTC. Protein: CAWSVVDEQFF.